The text below deals with one T cell receptor beta chain. It lacks a known antigen. No per-base quality is available; no much larger clone lies one base away. Moderately to severely active disease, a Clinical Activity Score of at least 3, a NOSPECS grade of at least 4, and a duration under 3 months were present in ophthalmopathy patients. Patients with uncontrolled infections, other autoimmune diseases, pregnancy or lactation were excluded. Diagnoses relied on clinical symptoms, serum thyroxine and TRAb, thyroid ultrasound and orbital computed tomography. PBMCs were separated from approximately 10 ml of fresh peripheral blood using Ficoll-Paque density gradient centrifugation. Total RNA was extracted with Trizol reagent, and quality was checked on an Agilent 2100 Bioanalyzer. Amplification of TCR beta CDR3 regions was carried out from RNA transcripts. For the first round of RT-PCR on the TCR CDR3, the HTBI primer set was used together with the Qiagen OneStep RT-PCR kit. The libraries were constructed in a second round of multiplex PCR and then size-selected and purified. Sequencing of the libraries was done on an Illumina HiSeq2000 using paired-end 100 bp reads. Per the original workflow: SOAPnuke was used to process the raw data, throwing out any read that contained adapters or uncalled bases, had a mean Phred below 15, or lacked an exact constant-primer or identifier match. High-quality paired reads were merged using COPE v1.2.5, and each unique nucleotide sequence was defined as a clonotype. Clonotypes were aligned to IMGT TRBV, TRBD and TRBJ reference segments using MiTCR v1.1. The analysis included only V-J combinations with a frequency above 0.0001, which together covered 98% to 99.2% of the repertoires. A TCS score was defined as the ratio of F50 (clonal expansion) to E x V (chaos), with BLOSUM62-based TCRdist applied between CDR3 peptides within each V-J. Welch's t-statistics and random forest reduced 500 to 650 V-J features to roughly 13, which were used in a naive Bayes classifier (R e1071). TCRdb reran the public reads through fastp at Q25 and MiXCR, keeping productive beta chains. Rows with a matching CDR3 protein are joined into one entry that keeps the most common DNA and genes. The V and J calls here are based on TCRdb, not the publication. Recorded for this sample are almost 500,000 distinct CDR3 sequences; less than 25% of them occurred a single time. Together, the top ten hold 45% to 50% of the sample.

The sample comes from a study of T cells in Graves' hyperthyroidism and ophthalmopathy (dated by TCRdb to between 2017 and 2020). Turning to the overall study: Peripheral blood was collected at initial diagnosis, before any treatment. To identify TCR V-J signatures that set the groups apart, the researchers used a discovery cohort of 100 patients, made up of approximately 43 with Graves' ophthalmopathy and 57 with stable Graves' hyperthyroidism. An independent validation cohort of under 20 hyperthyroidism patients and about 15 patients who later progressed to ophthalmopathy tested prospective prediction of ophthalmopathy. For training and testing, the approximately 92 patients in the discovery cohort were randomly divided in a 7:3 ratio. In about six Graves' hyperthyroidism patients, the study also compared T-cell repertoires from thyroid tissue with T-cell repertoires from blood. Once sampling was done, hyperthyroidism patients were given methimazole at a starting dose of 30 mg daily, whereas ophthalmopathy patients were given high-dose intravenous methylprednisolone. According to the paper, TCR Vbeta CDR3 sequencing was carried out on 135 peripheral blood samples, which came from fewer than 50 ophthalmopathy, 75 or so hyperthyroidism and about 17 progressor patients. What the research found in general, with its limitations: Sample size was not statistically predetermined, and blinding of investigators to group allocation was not performed. Ophthalmopathy was separated from stable hyperthyroidism by a 13 V-J signature model, with around 90% sensitivity and about 81% specificity obtained in cross-validation and 80%/75% obtained in testing. In validation, progression to ophthalmopathy was predicted by the model with 70% to 71% sensitivity and nearly 75% specificity, a median of 6.5 months before onset. Blood samples also contained most of the expanded thyroid clonotypes (frequency above 0.001), which suggests that blood repertoires may reflect thyroid immune responses.

Sequencing was done on a sample of blood. The sequence was obtained from a woman aged 70-85 years with Graves' ophthalmopathy.

The CDR3 region has the sequence CASSQRSNRQYF. In nucleotides, the sequence is TGTGCCAGCAGCCAACGATCCAACAGGCAGTACTTC. The sequence links TRBV7-2 to TRBJ2-7, with the D gene too uncertain to name. Looking up the germline V gene yields CDR1 SGHTA and CDR2 FQGNSA. Including cysteine and phenylalanine, the CDR3 has 12 amino acids. Only the CDR3 DNA is retained, 36 bases long and in frame from the first base. V loses 5 bases, J loses 9 bases, and the germline ends lie 14 bases apart.